One sample yielded the 11 T cell receptor beta chains listed below, sequenced in a study of blood T cell repertoires in COVID-19. Profiling relied on immunoSEQ multiplex PCR, and the TCRdb table lists in-frame clones only, not all of them. Here the sample spans 95,000 to 120,000 clones, about 90% being singletons. Material for sequencing was peripheral blood. These receptors came from a woman aged 45-60 years with acute or convalescent COVID-19.

The V gene is TRBV10-3, the J gene TRBJ2-3; D remains ambiguous. V was clipped by 4 bases and J by 3 bases, with 11 bases between them. Germline lookup yields CDR1 ENHRY and CDR2 SYGVKD. This CDR3 has 14 residues. The CDR3 sequence: CAISGAPRTDTQYF. The CDR3, as DNA: TGTGCCATCAGTGGAGCCCCGAGGACAGATACGCAGTATTTT.

The J gene is TRBJ1-3, the V gene TRBV5-4; D is undetermined. CDR1 and CDR2 from the germline V gene are SGHNT and YYREEE (reference sequence). The V end was cut by 4 bases, the J end by 0 bases, with 14 bases between. This CDR3 comprises 16 residues. CDR3 loop: CASSLGGSYSGNTIYF. DNA of the CDR3: TGTGCCAGCAGCCTCGGAGGATCATACTCTGGAAACACCATATATTTT.

This chain connects TRBV5-1 to TRBJ2-1; 10 nucleotides align to TRBD2. The germline V gene encodes CDR1 SGHRS and CDR2 YFSETQ. V dropped 0 bases and J dropped 6; count of bases not matched to a gene: 9. The CDR3 is made up of 17 amino acids. The CDR3: CASSLVSSGGKGNEQFF. For the CDR3, the DNA is TGCGCCAGCAGCTTGGTTTCTAGCGGGGGCAAAGGCAATGAGCAGTTCTTC. The variable domain in full, with the rest retrieved from reference TRBV5-1 and TRBJ2-1, is KAGVTQTPRYLIKTRGQQVTLSCSPISGHRSVSWYQQTPGQGLQFLFEYFSETQRNKGNFPGRFSGRQFSNSRSEMNVSTLELGDSALYLCASSLVSSGGKGNEQFFGPGTRLTVL.

In DNA, the CDR3 is TGTGCCAGCAGCTTAGTCCCCGAGTCCGAAGCTTTCTTT. This gives the protein CASSLVPESEAFF. The rearrangement joins TRBV7-9 to TRBJ1-1, with unresolved D. There are 13 residues in the CDR3. Looked up from germline, CDR1 is SEHNR and CDR2 is FQNEAQ (reference sequence). V shed 1 base and J shed 8 bases, with 11 bases lying between them.

The chain couples TRBV20-1 to TRBJ2-4; D is undetermined. This CDR3 has 11 amino acids. Trimming removed 3 bases from V and 9 bases from J, with 9 bases in between. The germline gives CDR1 DFQATT, CDR2 SNEGSKA (reference sequence). The CDR3 nucleotides read TGCAGTGCTAGGGCCTTTGGCATTCAGTACTTC. This codes for CSARAFGIQYF.

V and J are TRBV4-1 and TRBJ2-7, with 7 nucleotides matching TRBD1. The trim removed 3 bases at V and 4 bases at J, leaving 18 bases unmatched. The CDR3 sequence is 18 residues long. The germline V gene has CDR1 MGHRA and CDR2 YSYEKL. The CDR3 region is CASSHLRDREPFGYEQYF. The CDR3 DNA follows: TGCGCCAGCAGCCATCTCCGGGACAGAGAGCCCTTTGGTTACGAGCAGTACTTC.

The rearrangement uses TRBV19 and TRBJ1-1; D possibly corresponds to TRBD1 (6 bases). The CDR3 totals 13 residues. Germline values: CDR1 LNHDA, CDR2 SQIVND (reference sequence). V was pared by 8 bases and J by 5 bases, with 15 bases between. The CDR3 spells CASSAQGRTEAFF. The CDR3 DNA reads TGTGCCAGTTCGGCGCAGGGGAGAACTGAAGCTTTCTTT.

V gene TRBV7-2 combines with J gene TRBJ1-1; the D is unclear. Deletions cut 3 bases from V and 5 bases from J, with 13 bases between. Germline assignment: CDR1 SGHTA and CDR2 FQGNSA. This CDR3 comprises 14 residues. CDR3 in amino acids: CASSFGGGRTEAFF. In DNA form, the CDR3 reads TGTGCCAGCAGCTTCGGCGGAGGGCGGACTGAAGCTTTCTTT. Full variable domain (missing parts from reference TRBV7-2 and TRBJ1-1): GAGVSQSPSNKVTEKGKDVELRCDPISGHTALYWYRQSLGQGLEFLIYFQGNSAPDKSGLPSDRFSAERTGGSVSTLTIQRTQQEDSAVYLCASSFGGGRTEAFFGQGTRLTVV.

The V call is TRBV5-4, the J call TRBJ1-2; D possibly corresponds to TRBD1 (6 bases). Per the germline V gene, CDR1 is SGHNT and CDR2 is YYREEE (reference sequence). The CDR3 spans 15 residues. Trimming removed 2 bases at V and 8 bases at J, with 19 bases between. CDR3 nucleotides: TGTGCCAGCAGCTTTAGTAGGGGGAGCGCTGTAGGCTACACCTTC. It codes for CASSFSRGSAVGYTF.

The chain has TRBV6-5 and TRBJ2-2, with D hard to call. Germline CDR1 MNHEY, CDR2 SVGAGI. The CDR3 length is 14 residues. V lost 0 bases, J lost 4 bases, and 6 bases lay in between. CDR3 in DNA: TGTGCCAGCAGTTACTCGGCGGCCACCGGGGAGCTGTTTTTT. Amino acid sequence: CASSYSAATGELFF.

This sequence joins TRBV28 and TRBJ2-7, with TRBD2 as a possible D gene (6 bases). Germline V gene lookup returns CDR1 MDHEN and CDR2 SYDVKM. Trimming pared 1 base from V and 4 bases from J, leaving 11 bases between. CDR3 length equals 14 residues. For the CDR3, the DNA is TGTGCCAGCAGTTTATTAGCGGCTGGGTACGAGCAGTACTTC. Protein: CASSLLAAGYEQYF.